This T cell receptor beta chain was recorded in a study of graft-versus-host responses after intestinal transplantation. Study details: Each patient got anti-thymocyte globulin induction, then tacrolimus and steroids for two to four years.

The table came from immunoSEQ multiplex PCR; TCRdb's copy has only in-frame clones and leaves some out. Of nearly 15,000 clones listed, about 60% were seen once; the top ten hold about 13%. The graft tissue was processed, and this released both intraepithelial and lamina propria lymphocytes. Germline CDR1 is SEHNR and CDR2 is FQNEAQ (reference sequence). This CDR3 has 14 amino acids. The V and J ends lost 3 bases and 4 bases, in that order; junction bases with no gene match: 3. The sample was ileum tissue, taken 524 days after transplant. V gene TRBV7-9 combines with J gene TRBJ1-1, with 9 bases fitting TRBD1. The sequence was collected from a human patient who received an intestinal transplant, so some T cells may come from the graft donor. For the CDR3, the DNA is TGTGCCAGCAGCTTGACAGGGGGTATCACTGAAGCTTTCTTT. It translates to CASSLTGGITEAFF.